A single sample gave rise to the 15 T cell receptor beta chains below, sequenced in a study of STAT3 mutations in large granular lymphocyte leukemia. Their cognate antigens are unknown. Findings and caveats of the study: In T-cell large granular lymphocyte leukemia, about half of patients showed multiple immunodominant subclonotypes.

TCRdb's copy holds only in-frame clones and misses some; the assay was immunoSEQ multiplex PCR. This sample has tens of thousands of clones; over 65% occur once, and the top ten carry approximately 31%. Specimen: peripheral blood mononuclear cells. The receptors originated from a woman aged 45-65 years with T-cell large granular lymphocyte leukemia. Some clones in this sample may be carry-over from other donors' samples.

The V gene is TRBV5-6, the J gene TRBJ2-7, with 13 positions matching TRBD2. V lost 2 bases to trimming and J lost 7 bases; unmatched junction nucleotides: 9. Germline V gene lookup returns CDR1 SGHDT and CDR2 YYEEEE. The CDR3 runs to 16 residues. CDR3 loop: CASSFSLGLAGREQYF. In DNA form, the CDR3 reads TGTGCCAGCAGCTTCTCCCTGGGACTAGCGGGAAGGGAGCAGTACTTC. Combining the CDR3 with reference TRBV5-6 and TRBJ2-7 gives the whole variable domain DAGVTQSPTHLIKTRGQQVTLRCSPKSGHDTVSWYQQALGQGPQFIFQYYEEEERQRGNFPDRFSGHQFPNYSSELNVNALLLGDSALYLCASSFSLGLAGREQYFGPGTRLTVT.

The CDR3 DNA reads as TGCAGCGTTGCTCGAGACCAACAAGAGACCCAGTACTTC. Translation gives CSVARDQQETQYF. V usage is TRBV29-1 and J usage is TRBJ2-5; D is undetermined. Germline V CDR1 and CDR2: SQVTM, ANQGSEA. Trimming left V 4 bases short and J 2 bases short, with 11 bases between. CDR3 size: 13 residues.

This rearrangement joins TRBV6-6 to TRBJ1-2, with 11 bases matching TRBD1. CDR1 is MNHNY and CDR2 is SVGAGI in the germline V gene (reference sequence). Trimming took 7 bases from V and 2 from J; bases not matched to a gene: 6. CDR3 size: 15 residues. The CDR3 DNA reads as TGTGCCAGCAACCCAGGGACAGGGGGAAACTATGGCTACACCTTC. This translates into CASNPGTGGNYGYTF.

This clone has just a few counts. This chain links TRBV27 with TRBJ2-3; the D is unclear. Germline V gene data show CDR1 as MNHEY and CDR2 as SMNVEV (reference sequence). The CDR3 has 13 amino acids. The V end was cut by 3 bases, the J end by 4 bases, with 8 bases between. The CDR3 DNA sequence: TGTGCCAGCAGTTTCGACGACGCAGATACGCAGTATTTT. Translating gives CASSFDDADTQYF.

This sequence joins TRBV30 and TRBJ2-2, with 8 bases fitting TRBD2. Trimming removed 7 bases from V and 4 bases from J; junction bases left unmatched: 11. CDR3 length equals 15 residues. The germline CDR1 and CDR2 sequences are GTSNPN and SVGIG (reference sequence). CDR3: CASRRGARVTGELFF. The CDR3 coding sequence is TGTGCCTCCCGGCGGGGGGCAAGGGTCACCGGGGAGCTGTTTTTT.

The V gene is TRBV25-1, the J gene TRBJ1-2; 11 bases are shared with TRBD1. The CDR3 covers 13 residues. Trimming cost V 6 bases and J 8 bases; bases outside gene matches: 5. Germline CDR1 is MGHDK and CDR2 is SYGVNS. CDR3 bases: TGTGCCAGCAGGGGACAGGGGGGATACGGCTACACCTTC. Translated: CASRGQGGYGYTF.

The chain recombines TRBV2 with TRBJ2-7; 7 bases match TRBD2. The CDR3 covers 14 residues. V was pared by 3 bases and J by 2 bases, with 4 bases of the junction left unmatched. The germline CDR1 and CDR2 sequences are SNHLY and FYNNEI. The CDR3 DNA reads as TGTGCCAGCAGTGATTCGGGAGGACCCTACGAGCAGTACTTC. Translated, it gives CASSDSGGPYEQYF.

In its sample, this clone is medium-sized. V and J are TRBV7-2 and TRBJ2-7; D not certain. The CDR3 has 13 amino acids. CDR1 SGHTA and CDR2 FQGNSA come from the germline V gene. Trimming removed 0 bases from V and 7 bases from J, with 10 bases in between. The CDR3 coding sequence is TGTGCCAGCAGCTTAGCCGCGCAGCAGGAGCAGTACTTC. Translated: CASSLAAQQEQYF.

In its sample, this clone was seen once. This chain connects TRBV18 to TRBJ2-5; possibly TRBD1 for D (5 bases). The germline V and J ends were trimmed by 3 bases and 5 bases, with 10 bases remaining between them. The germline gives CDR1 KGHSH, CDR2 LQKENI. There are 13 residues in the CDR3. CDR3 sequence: CASSPGARETQYF. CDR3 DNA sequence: TGTGCCAGCTCACCTGGGGCAAGGGAGACCCAGTACTTC.

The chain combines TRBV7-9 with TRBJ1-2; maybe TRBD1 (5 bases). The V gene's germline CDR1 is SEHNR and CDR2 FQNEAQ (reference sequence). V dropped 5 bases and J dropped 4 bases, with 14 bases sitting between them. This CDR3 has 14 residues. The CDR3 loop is CASSSGQLFYGYTF. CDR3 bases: TGTGCCAGCAGCAGCGGACAACTTTTCTATGGCTACACCTTC.

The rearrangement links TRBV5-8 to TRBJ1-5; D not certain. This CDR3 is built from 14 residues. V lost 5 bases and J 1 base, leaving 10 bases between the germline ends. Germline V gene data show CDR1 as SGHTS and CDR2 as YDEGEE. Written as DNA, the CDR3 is TGTGCCAGCAGTGGGTATGGGAGCAATCAGCCCCAGCATTTT. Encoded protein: CASSGYGSNQPQHF.

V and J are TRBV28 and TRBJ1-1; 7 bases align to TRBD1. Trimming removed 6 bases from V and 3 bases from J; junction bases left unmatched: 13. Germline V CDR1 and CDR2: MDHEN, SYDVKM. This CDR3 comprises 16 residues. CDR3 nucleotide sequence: TGTGCCAGCAGCCCTACAGGGGAACGGGCTCACACTGAAGCTTTCTTT. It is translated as CASSPTGERAHTEAFF.

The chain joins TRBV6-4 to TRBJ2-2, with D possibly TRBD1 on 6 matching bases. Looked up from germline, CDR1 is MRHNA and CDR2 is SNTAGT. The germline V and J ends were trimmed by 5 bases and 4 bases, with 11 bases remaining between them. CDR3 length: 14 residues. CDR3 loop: CASSPQGATGELFF. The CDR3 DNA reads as TGTGCCAGCAGTCCACAGGGCGCCACCGGGGAGCTGTTTTTT.

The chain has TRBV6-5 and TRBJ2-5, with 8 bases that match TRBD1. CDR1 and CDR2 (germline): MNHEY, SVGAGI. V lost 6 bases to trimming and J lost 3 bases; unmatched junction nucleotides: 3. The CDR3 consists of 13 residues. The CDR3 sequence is CASSRTGKETQYF. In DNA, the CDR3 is TGTGCCAGCAGCCGGACAGGGAAAGAGACCCAGTACTTC.

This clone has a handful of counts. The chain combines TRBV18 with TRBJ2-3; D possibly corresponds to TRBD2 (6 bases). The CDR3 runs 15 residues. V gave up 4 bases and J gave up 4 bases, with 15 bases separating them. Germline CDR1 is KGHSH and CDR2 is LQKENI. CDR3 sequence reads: CASSHPMVAADTQYF. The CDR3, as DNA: TGTGCCAGCTCACATCCTATGGTAGCGGCAGATACGCAGTATTTT.